A selection of T cell receptor beta chains follows, all from one sample in a study of blood T cell repertoires in COVID-19. Sequencing used immunoSEQ multiplex PCR; TCRdb keeps in-frame clones, though not all of them. The table lists around 250,000 clones, around 82% of them singletons. Sequenced sample: peripheral blood. Receptors originate from a man older than 75 with acute or convalescent COVID-19. Each CDR3 is given with its conserved first and last residue. A D gene is named only where the DNA matches it firmly. The size of a clone is reported for some rows only, either as once, few or many, or as a class for expanded clones.

TRBV7-9	.	.	TRBJ1-6	TGTGCCAGCAGCCCGGAAAAGGGGAATTCACCCCTCCACTTT	CASSPEKGNSPLHF
TRBV6-1	.	.	TRBJ1-5	TGTGCCAGCAGTGAAGCATACAGGGATAAGTTTGTTCGGCCCCAGCATTTT	CASSEAYRDKFVRPQHF
TRBV28	.	.	TRBJ1-6	TGTGCCAGCGCTCGCGGGAGCTCCTATAATTCACCCCTCCACTTT	CASARGSSYNSPLHF
TRBV5-1	TRBD1	.	TRBJ2-7	TGCGCCAGCAGTCTAAGACAGGGGGTAGAAGAGCAGTACTTC	CASSLRQGVEEQYF
TRBV3-1/TRBV3-2	TRBD1	.	TRBJ2-1	TGTGCGAGCACAGGGGTATACAATGAGCAGTTCTTC	CASTGVYNEQFF
TRBV5-1	TRBD1	.	TRBJ2-7	TGCGCCAGCAGCCCGGGGGACAGGGCAACCTACGAGCAGTACTTC	CASSPGDRATYEQYF
TRBV3-1/TRBV3-2	TRBD1	once	TRBJ1-5	TGTGCCAGCAGCCAAGGCCCAGGGGGCACTCAGCCTCAGCATTTT	CASSQGPGGTQPQHF
TRBV21-1	.	.	TRBJ1-1	TGTGCCAGCAGCAAGGGGACAGGGGGAAAAGACACTGAAGCTTTCTTT	CASSKGTGGKDTEAFF
TRBV5-1	.	.	TRBJ1-1	TGCGCCAGCAGTAAGGAGCAGAACACTGAAGCTTTCTTT	CASSKEQNTEAFF
TRBV7-2	.	.	TRBJ2-1	TGTGCCAGCAGCTTATCAACTAGCCACAATGAGCAGTTCTTC	CASSLSTSHNEQFF
TRBV4-1	.	.	TRBJ1-5	TGCGCCAGCAGCCAAGGGGTAGGAACGCGGACCCAGCATTTT	CASSQGVGTRTQHF
TRBV7-9	TRBD2	.	TRBJ2-1	TGTGCCAGCAGCTCTAGCGGGGGACCTTACAATGAGCAGTTCTTC	CASSSSGGPYNEQFF
TRBV5-1	TRBD1	.	TRBJ2-1	TGCGCCAGCAGCTCAACAGGGGGTAGCTCCTACAATGAGCAGTTCTTC	CASSSTGGSSYNEQFF
TRBV29-1	TRBD1	.	TRBJ2-1	TGCAGCGGAGACAGGGGAGCGGGTATTGAGCAGTTCTTC	CSGDRGAGIEQFF
TRBV5-4	TRBD1	.	TRBJ2-5	TGTGCCAGCAGCTTGGCCGGACAGGGTGGAGGAGAGACCCAGTACTTC	CASSLAGQGGGETQYF
TRBV6-5	.	.	TRBJ1-6	TGTGCCAGCAGGCGGACAGAATCACCCCTCCACTTT	CASRRTESPLHF
TRBV7-2	.	.	TRBJ2-7	TGTGCCAGCAGCTTAGGGGCTAACTACGAGCAGTACTTC	CASSLGANYEQYF